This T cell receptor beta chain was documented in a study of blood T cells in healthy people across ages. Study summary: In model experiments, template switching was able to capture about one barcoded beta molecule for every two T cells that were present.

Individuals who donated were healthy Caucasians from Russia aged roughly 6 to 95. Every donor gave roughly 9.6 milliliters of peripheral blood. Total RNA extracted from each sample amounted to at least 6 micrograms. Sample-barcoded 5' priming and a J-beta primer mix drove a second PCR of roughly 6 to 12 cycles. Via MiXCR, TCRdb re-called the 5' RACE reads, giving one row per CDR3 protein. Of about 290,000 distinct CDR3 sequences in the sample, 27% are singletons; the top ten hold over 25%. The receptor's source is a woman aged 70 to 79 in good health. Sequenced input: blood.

The CDR3 sequence: CASSPFRSGRANNEQFF. The CDR3 region has the DNA TGTGCCAGCAGCCCATTTCGTAGCGGGAGGGCTAACAATGAGCAGTTCTTC. The rearrangement links TRBV6-1 to TRBJ2-1; the match to TRBD2 covers 11 bases. The CDR3 contains 17 residues. Trimming removed 6 bases from V and 5 bases from J; junction bases left unmatched: 12. Germline loops: CDR1 MNHNS, CDR2 SASEGT.